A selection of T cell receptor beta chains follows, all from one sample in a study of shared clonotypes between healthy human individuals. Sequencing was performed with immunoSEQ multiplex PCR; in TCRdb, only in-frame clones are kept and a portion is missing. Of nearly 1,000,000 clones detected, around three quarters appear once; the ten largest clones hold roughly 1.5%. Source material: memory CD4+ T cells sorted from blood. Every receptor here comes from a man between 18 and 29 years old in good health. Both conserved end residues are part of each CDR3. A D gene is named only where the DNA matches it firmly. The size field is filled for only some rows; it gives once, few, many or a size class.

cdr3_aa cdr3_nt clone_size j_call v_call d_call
CASSGTNRETQYF TGTGCCAGCAGCGGAACAAACCGGGAGACCCAGTACTTC - TRBJ2-5 TRBV5-4 -
CASTQQGVYYGYTF TGTGCCAGCACACAACAGGGGGTGTACTATGGCTACACCTTC - TRBJ1-2 TRBV2 TRBD1
CASSFGQAIRETQYF TGTGCCAGCAGCTTCGGACAGGCAATACGGGAGACCCAGTACTTC - TRBJ2-5 TRBV9 TRBD1
CASSLTGVNTGELFF TGTGCCAGCAGCCTGACGGGGGTGAACACCGGGGAGCTGTTTTTT - TRBJ2-2 TRBV14 -
CASSPGIHNEKLFF TGTGCCAGCAGCCCGGGCATCCATAATGAAAAACTGTTTTTT few TRBJ1-4 TRBV7-8 -
CASSPGPLGDDEQYF TGCGCCAGCAGTCCGGGACCCCTTGGGGACGACGAGCAGTACTTC few TRBJ2-7 TRBV5-1 -
CASSKEEKDTAYEQYF TGTGCCAGCAGCAAAGAAGAAAAGGACACTGCCTACGAGCAGTACTTC - TRBJ2-7 TRBV21-1 -
CASSTTGFETQYF TGTGCCAGTAGTACGACAGGGTTTGAGACCCAGTACTTC - TRBJ2-5 TRBV19 TRBD1
CAWSVRAGGEQFF TGTGCCTGGAGTGTACGGGCGGGGGGTGAGCAGTTCTTC - TRBJ2-1 TRBV30 TRBD2
CASSLGQPGGETQYF TGTGCCAGCTCCCTCGGACAGCCAGGGGGAGAGACCCAGTACTTC - TRBJ2-5 TRBV18 TRBD1
CASSDPGLGLFF TGTGCCAGCAGTGACCCCGGGCTAGGACTGTTTTTT - TRBJ1-4 TRBV6-6 -
CASRSSGTVNYGYTF TGTGCCAGCAGGAGCTCTGGGACGGTAAACTATGGCTACACCTTC few TRBJ1-2 TRBV6-1 -
CASSAGGRAYGEQYF TGTGCCAGCAGTGCCGGCGGGAGGGCCTACGGAGAGCAGTACTTC few TRBJ2-7 TRBV6-5 TRBD2
CASSRGGVLNTIYF TGCGCCAGCAGCCGCGGAGGGGTCCTAAACACCATATATTTT - TRBJ1-3 TRBV4-1 -
CASSSGILKAYNEQFF TGTGCCAGCAGCTCCGGGATTCTAAAAGCTTACAATGAGCAGTTCTTC - TRBJ2-1 TRBV5-4 -
CASSPGQGGNSPLHF TGTGCCAGCAGTCCGGGACAGGGAGGTAATTCACCCCTCCACTTT many TRBJ1-6 TRBV6-1 TRBD1
CASSPPVQGGNTEAFF TGTGCCAGCAGCCCGCCCGTACAGGGTGGGAACACTGAAGCTTTCTTT - TRBJ1-1 TRBV7-9 -
CASAGQGGNEQFF TGTGCCAGTGCCGGACAGGGGGGAAATGAGCAGTTCTTC - TRBJ2-1 TRBV6-1 TRBD1
CASRSIAYGNQPQHF TGTGCCAGCAGGTCGATAGCGTACGGCAATCAGCCCCAGCATTTT - TRBJ1-5 TRBV27 -
CASSLEVNSPLHF TGCGCCAGCAGCTTGGAGGTTAATTCACCCCTCCACTTT - TRBJ1-6 TRBV5-1 -
CASQPFPGTVWQYF TGTGCCTCCCAACCTTTCCCGGGGACAGTTTGGCAGTACTTC - TRBJ2-7 TRBV2 TRBD1
CASSPARFVVGGNMNTEAFF TGTGCCAGCTCACCAGCCAGATTTGTGGTAGGTGGCAACATGAACACTGAAGCTTTCTTT - TRBJ1-1 TRBV18 -
CASSPPRDQYPLRNQPQHF TGCGCCAGCAGCCCGCCGCGGGACCAGTACCCGTTACGCAATCAGCCCCAGCATTTT - TRBJ1-5 TRBV5-1 -
CATSRDPLAGGVLFF TGTGCCACCAGCAGAGATCCGCTAGCGGGGGGTGTCTTGTTCTTC few TRBJ2-1 TRBV15 TRBD2
CASSLAPGAMNIQYF TGCGCCAGCAGCTTGGCCCCAGGGGCTATGAACATTCAGTACTTC once TRBJ2-4 TRBV5-1 -
CASSFGSGGGNQPQHF TGTGCCAGCAGTTTTGGGTCAGGGGGAGGCAATCAGCCCCAGCATTTT - TRBJ1-5 TRBV28 TRBD1
CALGAERGDAFF TGTGCCCTAGGGGCGGAGCGGGGGGATGCTTTCTTT - TRBJ1-1 TRBV30 -
CAISESRGSSTDTQYF TGTGCCATCAGTGAGTCGAGAGGGAGTAGCACAGATACGCAGTATTTT - TRBJ2-3 TRBV10-3 -
CASSSSRIRLADYEQYF TGTGCCAGCAGCTCATCCCGAATCCGACTAGCAGACTACGAGCAGTACTTC few TRBJ2-7 TRBV11-2 TRBD2
CASSFGGGPQHF TGTGCCAGCAGCTTTGGGGGCGGTCCCCAGCATTTT - TRBJ1-5 TRBV7-2 -
CASSYGGTGGEQYF TGTGCCAGCAGTTACGGGGGTACTGGGGGCGAGCAGTACTTC - TRBJ2-7 TRBV6-6 -
CSARVSVDSFF TGCAGTGCTAGAGTGTCGGTCGATTCTTTCTTC - TRBJ2-7 TRBV20-1 -